One and the same sample provided the 25 T cell receptor beta chains below, sequenced in a study of glioma-infiltrating T cells (TCRdb year 2016). TCRdb records Illumina MiSeq as the sequencer. TCR alpha and beta CDR3 regions were amplified with the iRepertoire nested amplicon-rescue multiplex PCR (arm-PCR) platform from RNA. TCRdb reworked the public reads: Q25 trimming with fastp, MiXCR clone assembly, productive beta chains retained. CDR3 protein sequences are deduplicated, and each keeps its most common genes and DNA. The sample includes approximately 120,000 distinct CDR3 sequences, with roughly 24% observed a single time. The ten largest clones take up nearly 15% of the sample. The sequenced sample consisted of glioma tissue, nonneoplastic brain tissue, or PBMCs (not recorded which). These receptors were taken from a human donor with low-grade glioma or glioblastoma, undergoing nonglioma brain surgery, or in good health (not recorded which).

There are many counts of this clonotype. The CDR3 sequence: CASSAQGVEQFF. DNA for the CDR3: TGTGCCAGCAGTGCTCAGGGGGTTGAGCAGTTCTTC. The chain links TRBV25-1 to TRBJ2-1; 7 nucleotides match TRBD1. CDR3 length equals 12 residues. Germline V gene sequence: CDR1 MGHDK, CDR2 SYGVNS. The trim removed 4 bases at V and 9 bases at J, leaving 3 bases unmatched.

This clonotype has more than one count but fewer than ten. V usage is TRBV29-1 and J usage is TRBJ1-1; D not resolved. In germline, CDR1 is SQVTM, CDR2 ANQGSEA. V was cut by 3 bases and J by 0 bases, with 26 bases left in between. CDR3 size: 19 residues. CDR3 DNA sequence: TGCAGCGTTGATCCTCCCCTTCAGAAACACCTACCATTGAACACTGAAGCTTTCTTT. Protein product: CSVDPPLQKHLPLNTEAFF.

This clonotype was seen ten or more times. The chain carries TRBV12-3 or TRBV12-4 and TRBJ1-1; the match to TRBD1 covers 9 bases. The ends lost 6 bases at V and 8 bases at J; junction bases unmatched: 1. The CDR3 runs 11 residues. CDR3 loop: CASRGQGEAFF. As DNA, the CDR3 is TGTGCCAGCAGGGGACAGGGCGAAGCTTTCTTT.

Worth noting for this clonotype: This could be a read error, since a much larger clone is one nucleotide away. The chain uses TRBV29-1 and TRBJ1-2, with D maybe TRBD1 (6 bases). CDR3 length: 13 amino acids. Germline assignment: CDR1 SQVTM and CDR2 ANQGSEA. CDR3 residues: CSVSYRAPDGYSF. The DNA of the CDR3 is TGCAGCGTTAGCTACAGGGCACCCGATGGCTACAGCTTC. The full variable domain, rest sourced from reference TRBV29-1 and TRBJ1-2, is SAVISQKPSRDICQRGTSLTIQCQVDSQVTMMFWYRQQPGQSLTLIATANQGSEATYESGFVIDKFPISRPNLTFSTLTVSNMSPEDSSIYLCSVSYRAPDGYSFGSGTRLTVV.

This clonotype was observed a few times. The DNA of the CDR3 is TGTGCCAGCAGCTATCTCCCGGGACTAGCGGGGGGTCGAAAAGAGACCCAGTACTTC. It is translated as CASSYLPGLAGGRKETQYF. The chain employs TRBV7-3 and TRBJ2-5; 15 bases are a match to TRBD2. CDR3 size: 19 residues. CDR1 is SGHTA and CDR2 is FQGTGA in the germline V gene. Trimming took 4 bases from V and 3 from J; bases not matched to a gene: 12.

This clonotype is judged medium-sized. J is TRBJ1-6 and V is TRBV27, with D unclear. The CDR3 contains 14 residues. With 3 bases removed from V and 11 bases from J, the gap between germline ends came to 14 bases. The V gene's germline CDR1 is MNHEY and CDR2 SMNVEV (reference sequence). The CDR3: CASSFFGPTPPLHF. DNA of the CDR3: TGTGCCAGCAGTTTCTTCGGACCAACTCCACCCCTCCACTTT.

As concerns this clonotype: This may stem from a read error, because a much larger clone lies one nucleotide away. This sequence joins TRBV5-1 and TRBJ1-1; unclear D gene. This CDR3 has 12 amino acids. Trimming shortened V by 7 bases and J by 0 bases, and 7 bases separated the two germline ends. CDR1 is SGHRS and CDR2 is YFSETQ in the germline V gene. The CDR3 coding sequence is TGCGCCAGCCAGTCAGTGAACACTGAAGCTTTCTTT. Encoded protein: CASQSVNTEAFF. Based on the CDR3 plus reference TRBV5-1 and TRBJ1-1, the full variable domain is KAGVTQTPRYLIKTRGQQVTLSCSPISGHRSVSWYQQTPGQGLQFLFEYFSETQRNKGNFPGRFSGRQFSNSRSEMNVSTLELGDSALYLCASQSVNTEAFFGQGTRLTVV.

Concerning this clonotype itself: A junction boundary mismatches the germline segment, possibly from a read error. The chain is built from TRBV18 and TRBJ1-2; D remains unclear. In germline, CDR1 is KGHSH, CDR2 LQKENI. The CDR3 sequence is 13 residues long. The CDR3 DNA sequence: TGTGCGAGCTCCTACGAAACTAACTATGGCTACACCTTC. Protein sequence: CASSYETNYGYTF. Looking up the rest from reference TRBV18 and TRBJ1-2 gives the full variable domain: NAGVMQNPRHLVRRRGQEARLRCSPMKGHSHVYWYRQLPEEGLKFMVYLQKENIIDESGMPKERFSAEFPKEGPSILRIQQVVRGDSAAYFCASSYETNYGYTFGSGTRLTVV.

This clonotype was seen many times. The rearrangement uses TRBV5-4 and TRBJ2-3, with 10 nucleotides matching TRBD2. After removal of 4 bases from V and 1 base from J, the junction contained 3 bases not matched to a gene. Looked up from germline, CDR1 is SGHNT and CDR2 is YYREEE (reference sequence). This CDR3 spans 15 amino acids. This CDR3 is CASSRSGGGTDTQYF. The CDR3 DNA sequence: TGTGCCAGCAGCAGGAGCGGGGGGGGCACAGATACGCAGTATTTT.

There are many counts of this clonotype. The J gene is TRBJ1-3, the V gene TRBV28; the match to TRBD1 covers 8 bases. Per the germline V gene, CDR1 is MDHEN and CDR2 is SYDVKM. With V trimmed by 7 bases and J by 7 bases, 3 bases remained unmatched. The CDR3 contains 12 residues. The CDR3 DNA reads as TGTGCCAGCACTGGACAGGGTAACACCATATATTTT. This sequence encodes CASTGQGNTIYF.

The table lists this clonotype with many counts. DNA for the CDR3: TGTGCCAGCCGGGACGGCGCTTACGAGCAGTACTTC. It is translated as CASRDGAYEQYF. The chain joins TRBV19 to TRBJ2-7, with D possibly called TRBD1 or TRBD2 (5 bases each). Germline values: CDR1 LNHDA, CDR2 SQIVND (reference sequence). This CDR3 region has 12 residues. V was shortened by 9 bases and J by 4 bases, with 13 bases between the two germline ends.

This clonotype was observed many times. V and J are TRBV7-2 and TRBJ2-7, with TRBD2 matching 12 bases. The CDR3 sequence is 15 residues long. CDR1 is SGHTA, CDR2 FQGNSA, per germline. V was pared by 5 bases and J by 5 bases, with 7 bases of the junction left unmatched. The CDR3 region has the DNA TGTGCCAGCAGCACTAGCGGGAGGTTAGGCCACGAGCAGTACTTC. Its translation: CASSTSGRLGHEQYF.

Comment on this clonotype: A much larger clonotype is one base distant, so this may be a read error. The chain couples TRBV7-2 to TRBJ2-6; perhaps D is TRBD1 or TRBD2 (5 bases each). The CDR3 is 18 amino acids. Germline CDR1 SGHTA, CDR2 FQGNSA. V lost 6 bases, J lost 0 bases, and 18 bases lay in between. The CDR3 is CASRPRDVINSGANVLTF. The CDR3 DNA is TGTGCCAGCAGACCCCGGGACGTAATAAACTCTGGGGCCAACGTCCTGACTTTC.

Turning to this clonotype: It may be a read error: a sequence one base away is much more abundant. V usage is TRBV28 and J usage is TRBJ1-5; weak D call: TRBD1 (5 bases). V lost 4 bases and J lost 6, with 13 bases in between. CDR1 is MDHEN and CDR2 is SYDVKM in the germline V gene. The CDR3 is 14 amino acids. DNA of the CDR3: TGTGCCAGCAGTTGGGACGGACAAAGTCAGCCCCAGCATTTT. Translated, it gives CASSWDGQSQPQHF.

The sample holds one count of this clonotype. This may come from a read error, since a much larger clone is one base off. The V call is TRBV4-1, the J call TRBJ2-5, with a possible D match to TRBD1 (5 bases). The V end was cut by 0 bases, the J end by 2 bases, with 22 bases between. Germline V gene lookup returns CDR1 MGHRA and CDR2 YSYEKL. This CDR3 is 19 amino acids long. CDR3 coding DNA: TGCGCCAGCAGCCAAGATTACATGGTCGCGTGGGGCCTACAAGAGACCCAGTACTTC. This sequence encodes CASSQDYMVAWGLQETQYF.

Ten or more counts support this clonotype. The chain has TRBV7-2 and TRBJ2-1; unclear D gene. The CDR3 loop spans 13 amino acids. V lost 1 base and J 10 bases, leaving 11 bases between the germline ends. Germline V CDR1 and CDR2: SGHTA, FQGNSA. CDR3 DNA sequence: TGTGCCAGCAGCTTAGTTCACTATCGAGAGCAGTTCTTC. Amino acids: CASSLVHYREQFF.

This clonotype was seen repeatedly, ten times or more. The rearrangement joins TRBV7-2 to TRBJ2-3; D is possibly TRBD1 (6 bases). Per germline, CDR1 SGHTA and CDR2 FQGNSA. Trimming cost V 1 base and J 3 bases, with 14 bases left between them. This CDR3 comprises 16 residues. The CDR3 loop reads CASSLGLGQRTDTQYF. In DNA, the CDR3 is TGTGCCAGCAGCTTAGGTCTCGGACAGAGAACAGATACGCAGTATTTT.

For this clonotype: This may come from a read error, since a much larger clone is one base off. The chain recombines TRBV7-2 with TRBJ2-6, with D unclear. Germline-derived CDR1 and CDR2 are SGHTA and FQGNSA. There are 14 residues in the CDR3. The CDR3 here is CANSLGTGANVLTF. As DNA, the CDR3 is TGTGCCAACAGCTTAGGAACTGGGGCCAACGTCCTGACTTTC.

This clonotype was picked up a small number of times. This chain uses TRBV19 with TRBJ2-3, with D perhaps matching TRBD1 (6 bases). Trimming stripped 4 bases from V and 0 bases from J, with 14 bases between. CDR1 is LNHDA, CDR2 SQIVND, per germline (reference sequence). This CDR3 has 16 residues. DNA of the CDR3: TGTGCCAGTAGTAAGTACGGGACAACTAGCACAGATACGCAGTATTTT. This sequence encodes CASSKYGTTSTDTQYF. The full variable domain, its missing parts supplied by reference TRBV19 and TRBJ2-3, is DGGITQSPKYLFRKEGQNVTLSCEQNLNHDAMYWYRQDPGQGLRLIYYSQIVNDFQKGDIAEGYSVSREKKESFPLTVTSAQKNPTAFYLCASSKYGTTSTDTQYFGPGTRLTVL.

This clonotype came up many times. This chain joins TRBV27 and TRBJ2-3; D is possibly TRBD2 (5 bases). The CDR3 runs to 17 residues. Germline CDR1 reads MNHEY; CDR2 reads SMNVEV (reference sequence). Trimming took off 4 bases at V and 4 bases at J, with 21 bases between the two ends. The CDR3 region is CASSSPRTPGPSDTQYF. CDR3 in DNA: TGTGCCAGCAGTTCCCCTAGGACTCCAGGACCCTCAGATACGCAGTATTTT.

This clonotype has a count of ten or more. A read error may be the cause here, since a much bigger clone is one base away. The chain combines TRBV28 with TRBJ2-5; 9 bases fit TRBD1. V shed 7 bases, J shed 5 bases, and the junction held 11 bases outside the gene matches. Germline CDR1 and CDR2: MDHEN and SYDVKM. This CDR3 is 15 amino acids long. The CDR3 nucleotides read TGTGCCAGCAACCTACAGGGACAGGGTATTGAGACCCAGTACTTC. Amino acid sequence: CASNLQGQGIETQYF.

A remark on this clonotype: A read error may produce the germline difference seen at one junction end. The rearrangement joins TRBV20-1 to TRBJ2-1, with 12 bases matching TRBD2. There are 14 residues in the CDR3. The germline V gene has CDR1 DFQATT and CDR2 SNEGSKA (reference sequence). Here the CDR3 reads CSVTSGSFTDEQFF. The CDR3 region has the DNA TGCAGCGTGACTAGCGGGAGTTTTACCGATGAGCAGTTCTTT.

Ten or more counts support this clonotype. The gene calls are TRBV4-2 and TRBJ2-7, with 11 bases aligning to TRBD2. Germline values: CDR1 LGHNA, CDR2 YNFKEQ. The CDR3 runs to 17 residues. Trimming at V came to 0 bases and at J to 0 bases, leaving 4 bases not matched to a gene. The CDR3 reads CASSQDPTSGASYEQYF. The CDR3 bases are TGTGCCAGCAGCCAAGATCCGACTAGCGGGGCCTCCTACGAGCAGTACTTC.

The chain employs TRBV29-1 and TRBJ2-1, with D possibly matching TRBD2 (5 bases). The length of the CDR3 is 15 residues. V shed 6 bases and J shed 3 bases, with 18 bases lying between them. Germline assignment: CDR1 SQVTM and CDR2 ANQGSEA. CDR3 loop: CSVPAAASSYNEQFF. CDR3 DNA sequence: TGCAGCGTCCCTGCGGCAGCTAGCAGCTACAATGAGCAGTTCTTC.

Many counts were recorded for this clonotype. The chain carries TRBV7-9 and TRBJ1-2; no definite D call. V dropped 3 bases and J dropped 6 bases, with 8 bases sitting between them. Per germline, CDR1 SEHNR and CDR2 FQNEAQ (reference sequence). The CDR3 sequence is 12 residues long. The CDR3 protein is CASSFVEDGYTF. Here the CDR3 DNA reads TGTGCCAGCAGCTTTGTTGAGGATGGCTACACCTTC.